This note documents a single TCR beta chain sequence. The antigen remains undetermined. This entry is derived from a study of CD8 T cells in Susac syndrome. Study results and limitations: A relatively small number of individuals underwent TCR sequencing and HLA analysis.

An amount of RNA that ranged from roughly 0.5 to 1 ug was reverse transcribed with random hexamers. Amplification of TCR beta CDR3 was carried out by immunoSEQ multiplex PCR, which covered 54 Vbeta and 13 Jbeta segments. TCRdb ran MiXCR on the immunoSEQ multiplex PCR reads and lists one entry per CDR3 protein. The top ten clones hold roughly 0.13% of a sample with 100,000 to 150,000 distinct CDR3 sequences, roughly 96% of them seen once. CDR1 SGHVS and CDR2 FQNEAQ come from the germline V gene. Trimming stripped 2 bases from V and 2 bases from J, with 9 bases between. The CDR3 is 14 residues long. The authors carried out high-throughput sequencing of TCR beta. They applied it to CD8+ and CD4+ T cells obtained from blood.

The clonotype was recovered from a human donor in good health. Specimen: CD4+ T cells from PBMCs. The gene calls are TRBV7-8 and TRBJ2-5; D remains ambiguous. This chain's CDR3 is CASSLRLLQETQYF. The CDR3 nucleotides read TGTGCCAGCAGCTTAAGACTTCTTCAAGAGACCCAGTACTTC.